The subject of this entry is one TCR beta chain. V was trimmed by 2 bases and J by 7 bases, leaving 11 bases between them. The CDR3 loop spans 13 amino acids. Per germline, CDR1 GTSNPN and CDR2 SVGIG (reference sequence). Individually, cDNA molecules had unique molecular identifiers attached to them. TCRdb processed the 5' RACE reads anew with MiXCR; each CDR3 protein has one entry. Of approximately 69,000 distinct CDR3 sequences listed, roughly 10% are singletons. This sample was taken from a study of early T cells in non-severe SARS-CoV-2 infection. Overall study context: The chains were unpaired, and the sequenced material was bulk RNA from unsorted whole blood.

The rearrangement joins TRBV30 to TRBJ1-4, with D perhaps matching TRBD1 (5 bases). Sequencing was done on a sample of whole blood. This receptor was taken from an adult who was a healthcare worker with PCR-confirmed SARS-CoV-2 infection or an uninfected control (not recorded which). The CDR3 DNA follows: TGTGCCTGGAGTTCGCAGGGTGTTGAAAAACTGTTTTTT. Its protein product is CAWSSQGVEKLFF.